A selection of T cell receptor beta chains follows, all from one sample in a study of T cell responses to AZD1222 COVID-19 vaccine. The protocol was immunoSEQ multiplex PCR, while the TCRdb copy is restricted to in-frame clones and leaves out a portion. The data show tens of thousands of clones, 70% to 90% seen once. Specimen: peripheral blood, collected 28 days after the second AZD1222 dose. The receptors here all came from an adult who received the AZD1222 COVID-19 vaccine. CDR3s include the opening cysteine and the closing phenylalanine or tryptophan. D genes are given only for firm matches. For some rows the clone size is stated as once, few or many, or as a class when expanded; others skip it.

V,D,size,J,DNA,CDR3
TRBV6-1,-,-,TRBJ1-2,TGTGCCAGCAGTGATGATGAGGGGTGGCACAGGGGCTACACCTTC,CASSDDEGWHRGYTF
TRBV25-1,-,-,TRBJ1-6,TGTGCCAGCAGTGAGACAGGATATAATTCACCCCTCCACTTT,CASSETGYNSPLHF
TRBV29-1,-,-,TRBJ2-5,TGCAGCGTTGAAAAGGAAAGAAGAGAGACCCAGTACTTC,CSVEKERRETQYF
TRBV7-9,-,once,TRBJ1-1,TGTGCCAGCAGCTTACCAGTAAACACTGAAGCTTTCTTT,CASSLPVNTEAFF
TRBV16,TRBD2,-,TRBJ2-1,TGTGCCAGCAGCCGATTAGCGGGAGAGGGGCAGTTCTTC,CASSRLAGEGQFF
TRBV15,-,-,TRBJ1-4,TGTGCCACCAGCAGAGATTGGAGGGAATGGAATGAAAAACTGTTTTTT,CATSRDWREWNEKLFF
TRBV4-3,-,-,TRBJ1-2,TGCGCCAGCAGCCAAGAGAGGGGGACTTATGGCTACACCTTC,CASSQERGTYGYTF
TRBV7-9,TRBD1,few,TRBJ1-1,TGTGCCAGCAGCATAGGGACAGGGTTTGAAGCTTTCTTT,CASSIGTGFEAFF
TRBV3-1/TRBV3-2,TRBD1,-,TRBJ1-5,TGTGCCAGCAGCCAAGACCCCGACAGGGCTAATCAGCCCCAGCATTTT,CASSQDPDRANQPQHF
TRBV30,TRBD2,few,TRBJ2-3,TGTGCCTGGAGTGTAATAGCGGGAGTGGCAGATACGCAGTATTTT,CAWSVIAGVADTQYF
TRBV29-1,TRBD2,-,TRBJ2-1,TGCAGCGTTTCCCTACTAGCGGGAGGCCCGCAGTTCTTC,CSVSLLAGGPQFF
TRBV6-5,-,-,TRBJ2-3,TGTGCCACCCGAATGGATACGCAGTATTTT,CATRMDTQYF
TRBV6-6,TRBD1,-,TRBJ1-2,TGTGCCAGCAGTTACGAATTGGGACAGCCAGACTATGGCTACACCTTC,CASSYELGQPDYGYTF
TRBV19,-,-,TRBJ2-5,TGTGCCAGTAGTATAATCTTTGGGCAGCACCCCCGGGAGACCCAGTACTTC,CASSIIFGQHPRETQYF
TRBV6-2/TRBV6-3,-,-,TRBJ1-1,TGTGCCAGCAGCCACGACAGAGCCACTGAAGCTTTCTTT,CASSHDRATEAFF
TRBV6-4,TRBD1,-,TRBJ2-4,TGTGCCAGCAGTGACGGTGGGAAAGGAGGACAGGGCCTAGCCAAAAACATTCAGTACTTC,CASSDGGKGGQGLAKNIQYF
TRBV7-3,TRBD2,-,TRBJ2-1,TGTGCCAGCAGCCTAGCGGGCTCCTACAATGAGCAGTTCTTC,CASSLAGSYNEQFF
TRBV5-5,TRBD1,once,TRBJ2-3,TGTGCCAGCAGCCAAGACAGGGTGGATACGCAGTATTTT,CASSQDRVDTQYF
TRBV24-1,-,-,TRBJ1-2,TGTGCCACCAGTGATCCCCGTGTCGGTGCTAACTATGGCTACACCTTC,CATSDPRVGANYGYTF
TRBV19,-,-,TRBJ2-6,TGTGCCAGTAGTTGGTCAGGTCCCAGCTCTGGGGCCAACGTCCTGACTTTC,CASSWSGPSSGANVLTF
TRBV24-1,TRBD2,-,TRBJ2-1,TGTGCCACCAGTGATTTAGCGGGAGACCATTACAATGAGCAGTTCTTC,CATSDLAGDHYNEQFF
TRBV11-2,TRBD1,-,TRBJ1-4,TGTGCCAGCAGCTTCGGACAGGGAGGAGAAAAACTGTTTTTT,CASSFGQGGEKLFF
TRBV18,-,-,TRBJ2-3,TGTGCCAGCTCGACAAATGGGGGGCACACAGATACGCAGTATTTT,CASSTNGGHTDTQYF
TRBV6-5,-,-,TRBJ2-3,TGTGCCAGCAGTTACTCGACTTTGCGGGCCACAGATACGCAGTATTTT,CASSYSTLRATDTQYF
TRBV11-2,-,-,TRBJ1-5,TGTGCCAGCAGCTTCGGGGGGAATCAGCCCCAGCATTTT,CASSFGGNQPQHF
TRBV6-5,-,-,TRBJ1-2,TGTGCCAGCAGTTACTCGGGGGCTGGCTACACCTTC,CASSYSGAGYTF
TRBV28,-,-,TRBJ2-7,TGTGCCAGCAGCTCCGACTACGAGCAGTACTTC,CASSSDYEQYF
TRBV5-5,-,-,TRBJ1-3,TGTGCCAGCAGCCTCGATAGTCTGCGGTCTGGAAACACCATATATTTT,CASSLDSLRSGNTIYF
TRBV7-2,TRBD2,once,TRBJ2-1,TGTGCCAGCAGCTTTGAGAGGCCGGGGGGTGGGCAGTTCTTC,CASSFERPGGGQFF
TRBV7-6,-,once,TRBJ1-2,TGTGCCAGCAGCGCCTACGGTCCGGAAGCTAACTATGGCTACACCTTC,CASSAYGPEANYGYTF
TRBV30,-,-,TRBJ2-3,TGTGCCTGGAGTGTTACGGGGGCCACGCAGTATTTT,CAWSVTGATQYF